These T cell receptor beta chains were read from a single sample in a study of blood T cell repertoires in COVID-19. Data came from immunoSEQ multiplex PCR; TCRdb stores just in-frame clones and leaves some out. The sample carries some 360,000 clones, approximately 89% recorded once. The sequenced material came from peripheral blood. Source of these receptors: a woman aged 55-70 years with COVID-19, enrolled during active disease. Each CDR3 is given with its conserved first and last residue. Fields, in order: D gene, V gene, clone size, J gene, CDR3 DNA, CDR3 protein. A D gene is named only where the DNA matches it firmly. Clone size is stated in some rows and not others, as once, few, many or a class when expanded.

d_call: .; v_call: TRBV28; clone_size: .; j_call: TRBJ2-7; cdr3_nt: TGTGCCAGCAGTTTGATTCTAAAGTACCCCAGCGGATACGAGCAGTACTTC; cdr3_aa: CASSLILKYPSGYEQYF
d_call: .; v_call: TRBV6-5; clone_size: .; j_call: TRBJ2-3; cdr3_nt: TGTGCCAGCAGTTATGGGGCGGGGACAGATACGCAGTATTTT; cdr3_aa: CASSYGAGTDTQYF
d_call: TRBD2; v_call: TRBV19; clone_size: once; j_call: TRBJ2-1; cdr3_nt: TGTGCCAGTAGCATGACTAGCGGGGGGTACAATGAGCAGTTCTTC; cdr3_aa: CASSMTSGGYNEQFF
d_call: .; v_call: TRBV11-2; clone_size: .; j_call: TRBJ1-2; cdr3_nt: TGTGCCAGCAGCTTAGATTACGGGAGAGACTATGGCTACACCTTC; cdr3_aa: CASSLDYGRDYGYTF
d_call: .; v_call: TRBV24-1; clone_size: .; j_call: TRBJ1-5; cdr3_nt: TGTGCCACCAGTGCGAGACACAATCAGCCCCAGCATTTT; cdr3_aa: CATSARHNQPQHF
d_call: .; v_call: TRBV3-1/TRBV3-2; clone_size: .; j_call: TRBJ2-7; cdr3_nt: TGTGCCAGCAGCCAAGAGCTCGGACTGCCTCTATCGGAGCAGTACTTC; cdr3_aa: CASSQELGLPLSEQYF
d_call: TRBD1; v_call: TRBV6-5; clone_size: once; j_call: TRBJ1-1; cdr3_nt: TGTGCCAGCAGCCCAGGGGGCCTGAGAGCTTTCTTT; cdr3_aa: CASSPGGLRAFF
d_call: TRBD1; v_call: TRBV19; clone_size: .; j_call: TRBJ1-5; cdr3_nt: TGTGCCAGTAGTATGATTCACAGGGGTAGCAATCAGCCCCAGCATTTT; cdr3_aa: CASSMIHRGSNQPQHF
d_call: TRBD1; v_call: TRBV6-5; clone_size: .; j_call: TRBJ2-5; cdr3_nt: TGTGCCAGCAGCCCCAGGGACAGTCAAGAGACCCAGTACTTC; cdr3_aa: CASSPRDSQETQYF
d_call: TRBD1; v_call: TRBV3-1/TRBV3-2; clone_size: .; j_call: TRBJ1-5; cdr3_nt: TGTGCCAGCAGCCAGACAGGGGATCAGCCCCAGCATTTT; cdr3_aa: CASSQTGDQPQHF
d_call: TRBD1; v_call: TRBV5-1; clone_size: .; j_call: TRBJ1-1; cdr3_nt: TGCGCCAGCAGCTTGGTCGGGACAGAGAACACTGAAGCTTTCTTT; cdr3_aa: CASSLVGTENTEAFF
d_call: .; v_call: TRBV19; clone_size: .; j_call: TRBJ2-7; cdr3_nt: TGTGCCAGTAGTATGGGGGGAGGCGACGTGCAGTACTTC; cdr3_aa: CASSMGGGDVQYF
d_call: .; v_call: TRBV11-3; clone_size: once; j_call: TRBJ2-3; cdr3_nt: TGTGCCAGCAGCCAGCGTCCAGATACGCAGTATTTT; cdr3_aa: CASSQRPDTQYF
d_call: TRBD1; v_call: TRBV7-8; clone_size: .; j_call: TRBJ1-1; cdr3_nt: TGTGCCAGCAGCACAGGGGCAGCCCTTGAAGCTTTCTTT; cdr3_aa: CASSTGAALEAFF
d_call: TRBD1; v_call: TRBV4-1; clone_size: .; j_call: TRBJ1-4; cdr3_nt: TGCGCCAGCAGCCAAAGACAGGGCAATGAAAAACTGTTTTTT; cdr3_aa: CASSQRQGNEKLFF
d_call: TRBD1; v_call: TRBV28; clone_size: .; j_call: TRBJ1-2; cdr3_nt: TGTGCCAGCAGTTCCACGACAGGGGGGCCGCGGGGCTATGGCTACACCTTC; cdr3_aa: CASSSTTGGPRGYGYTF
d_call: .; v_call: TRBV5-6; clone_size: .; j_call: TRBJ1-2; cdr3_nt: TGTGCCAGCAGCTTGGCCGGGGGGAACTATGGCTACACCTTC; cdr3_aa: CASSLAGGNYGYTF
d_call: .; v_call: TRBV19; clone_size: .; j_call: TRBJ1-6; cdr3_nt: TGTGCCAGTAGTCCCCGGACTAGCTCCTATAATTCACCCCTCCACTTT; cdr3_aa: CASSPRTSSYNSPLHF
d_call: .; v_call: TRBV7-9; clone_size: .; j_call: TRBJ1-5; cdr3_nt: TGTGCCAGCAGCCTCAGTAGCAATCAGCCCCAGCATTTT; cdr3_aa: CASSLSSNQPQHF
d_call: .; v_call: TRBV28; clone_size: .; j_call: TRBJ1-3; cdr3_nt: TGTGCCAGCAGAACACCTGGGAGGAACACCATATATTTT; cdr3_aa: CASRTPGRNTIYF
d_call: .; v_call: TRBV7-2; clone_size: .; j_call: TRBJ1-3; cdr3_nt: TGTGCCAGCAGAGACAACAACTCTGGAAACACCATATATTTT; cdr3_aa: CASRDNNSGNTIYF
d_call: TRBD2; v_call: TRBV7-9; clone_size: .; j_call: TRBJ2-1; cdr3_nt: TGTGCCAGCAGCGACCACGATTTGGGCGGGGGGGCCGATGAGCAGTTCTTC; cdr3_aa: CASSDHDLGGGADEQFF
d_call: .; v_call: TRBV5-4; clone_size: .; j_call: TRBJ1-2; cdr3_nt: TGTGCCAGCAGTGGGACTTTCTATGGCTACACCTTC; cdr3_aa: CASSGTFYGYTF
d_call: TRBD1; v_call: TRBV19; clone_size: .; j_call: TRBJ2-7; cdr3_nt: TGTGCCAGTAGTTTTCCCGGGACAGGGTACGAGCAGTACTTC; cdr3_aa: CASSFPGTGYEQYF
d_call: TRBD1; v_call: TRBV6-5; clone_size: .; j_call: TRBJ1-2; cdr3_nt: TGTGCCAGCAGAGGACAGGCCCCTTATGGCTACACCTTC; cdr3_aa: CASRGQAPYGYTF
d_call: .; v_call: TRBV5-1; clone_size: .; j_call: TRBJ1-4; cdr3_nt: TGCGCCAGCAGCTTAAACAGGCTAACTAATGAAAAACTGTTTTTT; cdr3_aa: CASSLNRLTNEKLFF
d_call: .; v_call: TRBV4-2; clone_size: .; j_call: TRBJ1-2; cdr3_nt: TGTGCCAGCAGCCAAGATACAGGCAACTATGGCTACACCTTC; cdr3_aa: CASSQDTGNYGYTF